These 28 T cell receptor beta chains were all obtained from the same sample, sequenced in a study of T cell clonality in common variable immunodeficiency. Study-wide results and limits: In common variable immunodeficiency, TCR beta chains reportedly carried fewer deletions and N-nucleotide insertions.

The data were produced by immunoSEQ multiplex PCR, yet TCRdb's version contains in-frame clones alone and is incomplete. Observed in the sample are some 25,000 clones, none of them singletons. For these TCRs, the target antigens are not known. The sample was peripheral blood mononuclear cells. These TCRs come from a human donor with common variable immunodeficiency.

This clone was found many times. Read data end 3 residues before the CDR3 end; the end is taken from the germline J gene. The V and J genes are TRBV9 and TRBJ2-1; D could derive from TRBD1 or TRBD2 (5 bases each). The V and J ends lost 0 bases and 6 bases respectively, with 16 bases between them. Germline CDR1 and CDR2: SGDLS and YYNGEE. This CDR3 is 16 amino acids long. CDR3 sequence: CASSVGEGRSLNEQFF. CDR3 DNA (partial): TGTGCCAGCAGCGTAGGCGAGGGGCGAAGCCTCAATGAG.

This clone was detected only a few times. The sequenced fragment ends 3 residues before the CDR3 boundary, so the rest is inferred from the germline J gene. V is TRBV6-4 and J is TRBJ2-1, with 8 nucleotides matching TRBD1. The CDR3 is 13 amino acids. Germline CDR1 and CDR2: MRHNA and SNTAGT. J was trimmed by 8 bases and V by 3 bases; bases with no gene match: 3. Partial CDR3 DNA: TGTGCCAGCAGTGAACAGGGGGGCCATGAG. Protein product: CASSEQGGHE. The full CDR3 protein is CASSEQGGHEQFF.

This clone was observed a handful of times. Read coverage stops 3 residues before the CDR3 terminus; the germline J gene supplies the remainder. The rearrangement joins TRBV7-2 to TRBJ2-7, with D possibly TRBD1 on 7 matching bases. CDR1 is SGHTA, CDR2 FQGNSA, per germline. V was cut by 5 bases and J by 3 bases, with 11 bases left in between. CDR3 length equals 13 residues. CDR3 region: CASSRQGGYEQYF. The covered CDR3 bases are TGTGCCAGCAGCAGACAGGGAGGCTACGAG. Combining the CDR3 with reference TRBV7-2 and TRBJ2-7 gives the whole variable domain GAGVSQSPSNKVTEKGKDVELRCDPISGHTALYWYRQSLGQGLEFLIYFQGNSAPDKSGLPSDRFSAERTGGSVSTLTIQRTQQEDSAVYLCASSRQGGYEQYFGPGTRLTVT.

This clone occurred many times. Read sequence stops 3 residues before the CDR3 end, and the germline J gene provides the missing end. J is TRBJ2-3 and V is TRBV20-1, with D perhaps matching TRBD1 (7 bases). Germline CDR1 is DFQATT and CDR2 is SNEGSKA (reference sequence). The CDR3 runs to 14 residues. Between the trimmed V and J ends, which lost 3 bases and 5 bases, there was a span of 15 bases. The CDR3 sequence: CSASAGGSGDTQYF. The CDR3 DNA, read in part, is TGCAGTGCTAGTGCAGGGGGGTCGGGAGATACG.

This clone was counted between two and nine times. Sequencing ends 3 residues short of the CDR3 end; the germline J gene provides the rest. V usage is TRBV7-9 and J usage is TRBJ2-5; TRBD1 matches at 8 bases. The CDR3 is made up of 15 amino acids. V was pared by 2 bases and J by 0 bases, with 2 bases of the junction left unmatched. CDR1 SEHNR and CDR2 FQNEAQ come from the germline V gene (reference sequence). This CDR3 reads CASSLTGGYQETQYF. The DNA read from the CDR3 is TGTGCCAGCAGCTTAACAGGGGGGTACCAAGAGACC.

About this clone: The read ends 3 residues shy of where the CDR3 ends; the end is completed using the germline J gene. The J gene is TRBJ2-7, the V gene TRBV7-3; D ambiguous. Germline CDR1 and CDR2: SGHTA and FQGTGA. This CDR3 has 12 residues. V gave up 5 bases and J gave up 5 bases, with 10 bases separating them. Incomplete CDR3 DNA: TGTGCCAGCAGCCTACCAAATCACGAG. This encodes CASSLPNHE. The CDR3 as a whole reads CASSLPNHEQYF.

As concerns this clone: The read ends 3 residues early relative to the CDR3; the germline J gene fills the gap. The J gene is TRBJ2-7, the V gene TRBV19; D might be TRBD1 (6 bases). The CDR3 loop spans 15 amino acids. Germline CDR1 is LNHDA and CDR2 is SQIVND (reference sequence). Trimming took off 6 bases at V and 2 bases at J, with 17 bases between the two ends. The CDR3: CASSQSGTLPYEQYF. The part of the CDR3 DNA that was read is TGTGCCAGTAGCCAGTCCGGGACATTACCCTACGAG.

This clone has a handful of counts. The CDR3 loop reads CAWKSFASGTQYF. CDR3 DNA, as far as it was read: TGTGCCTGGAAAAGTTTCGCGTCAGGTACG. The chain joins TRBV30 to TRBJ2-3; D not resolved. The CDR3 end falls 3 residues outside the read, so it is completed with the germline J gene. V lost 4 bases to trimming and J lost 8 bases, with 16 bases between them. Germline V lookup: CDR1 GTSNPN, CDR2 SVGIG (reference sequence). There are 13 residues in the CDR3.

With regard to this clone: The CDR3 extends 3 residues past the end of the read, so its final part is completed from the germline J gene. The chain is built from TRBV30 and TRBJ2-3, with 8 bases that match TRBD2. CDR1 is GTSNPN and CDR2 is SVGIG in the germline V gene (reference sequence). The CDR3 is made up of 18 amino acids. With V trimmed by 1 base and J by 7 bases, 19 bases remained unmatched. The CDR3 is CAWSGGRLTSGFSYTQYF. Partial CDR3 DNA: TGTGCCTGGAGTGGGGGGCGACTAACTAGCGGATTTTCGTATACG.

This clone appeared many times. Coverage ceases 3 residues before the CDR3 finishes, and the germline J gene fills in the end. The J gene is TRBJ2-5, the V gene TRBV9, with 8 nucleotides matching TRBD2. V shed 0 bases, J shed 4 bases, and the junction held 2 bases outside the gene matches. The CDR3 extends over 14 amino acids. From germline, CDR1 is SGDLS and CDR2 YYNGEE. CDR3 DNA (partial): TGTGCCAGCAGCGTAGTTAGCGGGACAGAGACC. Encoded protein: CASSVVSGTET. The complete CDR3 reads CASSVVSGTETQYF.

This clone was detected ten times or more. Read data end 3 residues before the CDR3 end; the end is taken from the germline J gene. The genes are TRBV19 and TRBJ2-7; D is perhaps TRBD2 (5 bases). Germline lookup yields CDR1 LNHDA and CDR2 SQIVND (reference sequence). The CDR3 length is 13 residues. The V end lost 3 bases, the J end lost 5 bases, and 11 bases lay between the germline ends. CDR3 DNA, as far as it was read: TGTGCCAGTAGTATGGGCCAAGCGGACGAG. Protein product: CASSMGQADE. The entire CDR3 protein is CASSMGQADEQYF.

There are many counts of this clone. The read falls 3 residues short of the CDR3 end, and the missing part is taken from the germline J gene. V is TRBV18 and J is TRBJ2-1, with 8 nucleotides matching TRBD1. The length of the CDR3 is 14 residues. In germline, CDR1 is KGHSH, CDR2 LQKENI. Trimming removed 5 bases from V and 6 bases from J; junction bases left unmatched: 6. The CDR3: CASSAGQGFNEQFF. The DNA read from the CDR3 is TGTGCCAGCTCAGCCGGACAGGGTTTCAATGAG.

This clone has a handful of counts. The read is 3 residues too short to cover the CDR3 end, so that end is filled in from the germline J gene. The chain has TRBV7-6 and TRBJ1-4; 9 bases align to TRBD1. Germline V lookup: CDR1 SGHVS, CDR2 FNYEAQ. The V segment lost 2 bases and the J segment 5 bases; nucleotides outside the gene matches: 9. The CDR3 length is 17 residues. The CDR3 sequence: CASSLREQGAINEKLFF. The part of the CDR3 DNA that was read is TGTGCCAGCAGCTTACGGGAACAGGGGGCAATAAATGAAAAA.

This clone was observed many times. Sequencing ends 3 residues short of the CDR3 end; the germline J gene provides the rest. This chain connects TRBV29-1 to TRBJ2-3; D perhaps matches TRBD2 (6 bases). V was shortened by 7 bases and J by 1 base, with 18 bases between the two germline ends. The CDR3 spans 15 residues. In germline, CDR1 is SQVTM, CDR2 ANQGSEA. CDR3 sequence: CSGTLAPWGTDTQYF. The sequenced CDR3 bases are TGCAGCGGTACACTAGCTCCTTGGGGCACAGATACG.

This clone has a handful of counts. The part of the CDR3 DNA that was read is TGTGCCAGTAGTATACTGAGAGGGGCCAGCCCTTATCATTCACCC. Translation: CASSILRGASPYHSP. In full, the CDR3 reads CASSILRGASPYHSPLHF. This chain joins TRBV19 and TRBJ1-6; maybe TRBD1 (5 bases). The CDR3 end falls 3 residues outside the read, so it is completed with the germline J gene. CDR3 length equals 18 residues. V was trimmed by 2 bases and J by 8 bases, leaving 22 bases between them. The germline CDR1 and CDR2 sequences are LNHDA and SQIVND (reference sequence).

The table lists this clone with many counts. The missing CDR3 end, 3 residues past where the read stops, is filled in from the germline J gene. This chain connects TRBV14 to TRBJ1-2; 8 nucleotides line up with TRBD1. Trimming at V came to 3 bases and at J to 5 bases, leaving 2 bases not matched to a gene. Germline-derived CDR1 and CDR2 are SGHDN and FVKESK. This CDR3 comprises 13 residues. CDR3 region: CASSHDRGYGYTF. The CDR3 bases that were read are TGTGCCAGCAGCCACGACAGGGGTTATGGC.

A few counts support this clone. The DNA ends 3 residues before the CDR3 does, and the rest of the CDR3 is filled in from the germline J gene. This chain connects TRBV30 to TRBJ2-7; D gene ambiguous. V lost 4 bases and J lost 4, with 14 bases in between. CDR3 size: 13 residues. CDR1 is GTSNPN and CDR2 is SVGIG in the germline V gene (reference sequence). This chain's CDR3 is CAWKGPNLYEQYF. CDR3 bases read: TGTGCCTGGAAAGGCCCGAATTTGTACGAG.

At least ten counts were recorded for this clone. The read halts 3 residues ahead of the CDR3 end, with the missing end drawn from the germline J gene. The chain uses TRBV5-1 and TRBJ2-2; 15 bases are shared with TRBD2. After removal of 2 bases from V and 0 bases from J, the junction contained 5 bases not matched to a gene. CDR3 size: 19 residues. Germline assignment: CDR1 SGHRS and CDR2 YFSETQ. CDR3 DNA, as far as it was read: TGCGCCAGCAGCTTTGGTGGACTAGCGGGAGGGGCGAACACCGGGGAG. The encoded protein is CASSFGGLAGGANTGE. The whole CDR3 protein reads CASSFGGLAGGANTGELFF.

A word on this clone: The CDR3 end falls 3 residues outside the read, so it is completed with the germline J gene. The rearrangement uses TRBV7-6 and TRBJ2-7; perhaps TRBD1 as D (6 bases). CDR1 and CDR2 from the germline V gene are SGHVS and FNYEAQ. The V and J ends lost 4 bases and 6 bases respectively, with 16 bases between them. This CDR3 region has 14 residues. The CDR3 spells CASSSMAGDGEQYF. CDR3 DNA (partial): TGTGCCAGCAGCTCGATGGCAGGGGATGGCGAG. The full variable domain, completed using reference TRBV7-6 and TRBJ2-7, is GAGVSQSPRYKVTKRGQDVALRCDPISGHVSLYWYRQALGQGPEFLTYFNYEAQQDKSGLPNDRFSAERPEGSISTLTIQRTEQRDSAMYRCASSSMAGDGEQYFGPGTRLTVT.

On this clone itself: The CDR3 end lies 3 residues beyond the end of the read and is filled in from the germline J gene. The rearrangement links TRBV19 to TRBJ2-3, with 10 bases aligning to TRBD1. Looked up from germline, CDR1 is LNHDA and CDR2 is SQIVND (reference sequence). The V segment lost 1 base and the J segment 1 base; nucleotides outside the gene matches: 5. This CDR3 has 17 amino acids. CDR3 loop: CASSIGDRGGGTDTQYF. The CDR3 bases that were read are TGTGCCAGTAGTATAGGGGACAGGGGCGGAGGCACAGATACG.

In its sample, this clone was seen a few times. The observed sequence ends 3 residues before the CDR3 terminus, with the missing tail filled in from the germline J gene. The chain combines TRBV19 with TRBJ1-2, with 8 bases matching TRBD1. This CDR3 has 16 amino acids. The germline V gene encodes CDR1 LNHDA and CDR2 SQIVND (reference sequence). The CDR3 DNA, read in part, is TGTGCCACCTCTTGGGCAGGGGGCTCCTCTCCCAAGGGC. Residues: CATSWAGGSSPKG. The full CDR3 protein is CATSWAGGSSPKGYTF.

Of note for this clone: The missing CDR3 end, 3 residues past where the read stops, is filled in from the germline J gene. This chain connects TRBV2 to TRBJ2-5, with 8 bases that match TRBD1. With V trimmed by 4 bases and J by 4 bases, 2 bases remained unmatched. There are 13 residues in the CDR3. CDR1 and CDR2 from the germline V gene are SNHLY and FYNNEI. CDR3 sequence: CASSAGGPETQYF. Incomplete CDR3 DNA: TGTGCCAGCAGTGCAGGGGGCCCAGAGACC.

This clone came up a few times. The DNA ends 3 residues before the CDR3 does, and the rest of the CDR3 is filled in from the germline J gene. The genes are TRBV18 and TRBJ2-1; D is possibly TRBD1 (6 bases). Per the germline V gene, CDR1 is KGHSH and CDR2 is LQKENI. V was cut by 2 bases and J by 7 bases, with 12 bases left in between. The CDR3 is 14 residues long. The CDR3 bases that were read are TGTGCCAGCTCACCAGGGTACCAGGGGAATGAG. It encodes CASSPGYQGNE. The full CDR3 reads CASSPGYQGNEQFF.

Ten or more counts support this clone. The CDR3 DNA, read in part, is TGCGCCAGCAGCCAAGGGGGACAGGGGGAAAAA. It codes for CASSQGGQGEK. The CDR3 in its entirety is CASSQGGQGEKLFF. This chain uses TRBV4-1 with TRBJ1-4; 10 positions agree with TRBD1. With the read ending 3 residues before the CDR3 end, the germline J gene is used to fill in that end. V trimming: 1 base; J trimming: 8 bases; junction bases outside the gene matches: 1. Per the germline V gene, CDR1 is MGHRA and CDR2 is YSYEKL. The length of the CDR3 is 14 residues.

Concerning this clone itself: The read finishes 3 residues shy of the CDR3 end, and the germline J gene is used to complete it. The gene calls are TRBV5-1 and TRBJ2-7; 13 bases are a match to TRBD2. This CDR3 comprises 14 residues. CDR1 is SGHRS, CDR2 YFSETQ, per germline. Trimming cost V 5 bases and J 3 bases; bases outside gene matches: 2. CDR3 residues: CASSGLAGDYEQYF. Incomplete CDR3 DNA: TGCGCCAGCAGTGGACTAGCGGGAGACTACGAG.

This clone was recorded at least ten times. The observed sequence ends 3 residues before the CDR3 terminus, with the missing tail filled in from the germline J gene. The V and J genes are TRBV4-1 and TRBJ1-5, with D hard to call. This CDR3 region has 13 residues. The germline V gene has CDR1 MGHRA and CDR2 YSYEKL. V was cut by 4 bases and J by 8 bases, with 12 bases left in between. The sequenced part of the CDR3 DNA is TGCGCCAGCAGCCTCTCGAACCAGAAGCCC. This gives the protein CASSLSNQKP. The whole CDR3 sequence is CASSLSNQKPQHF.

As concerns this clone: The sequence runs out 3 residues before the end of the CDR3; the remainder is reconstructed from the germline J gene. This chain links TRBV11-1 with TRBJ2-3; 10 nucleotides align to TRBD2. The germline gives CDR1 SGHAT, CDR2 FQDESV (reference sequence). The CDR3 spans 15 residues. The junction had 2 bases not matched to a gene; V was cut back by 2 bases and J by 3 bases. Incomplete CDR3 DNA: TGTGCCAGCAGCTTAAGTAGCGGGAGGACAGATACG. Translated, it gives CASSLSSGRTDT. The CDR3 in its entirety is CASSLSSGRTDTQYF. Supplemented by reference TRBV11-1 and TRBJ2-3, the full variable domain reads EAEVAQSPRYKITEKSQAVAFWCDPISGHATLYWYRQILGQGPELLVQFQDESVVDDSQLPKDRFSAERLKGVDSTLKIQPAELGDSAMYLCASSLSSGRTDTQYFGPGTRLTVL.

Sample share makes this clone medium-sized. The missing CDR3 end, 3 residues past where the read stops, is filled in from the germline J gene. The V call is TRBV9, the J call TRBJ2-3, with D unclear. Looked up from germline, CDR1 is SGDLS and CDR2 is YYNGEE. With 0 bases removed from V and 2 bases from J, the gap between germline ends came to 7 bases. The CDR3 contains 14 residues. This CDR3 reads CASSVATVTDTQYF. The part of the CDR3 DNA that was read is TGTGCCAGCAGCGTAGCTACAGTCACAGATACG.